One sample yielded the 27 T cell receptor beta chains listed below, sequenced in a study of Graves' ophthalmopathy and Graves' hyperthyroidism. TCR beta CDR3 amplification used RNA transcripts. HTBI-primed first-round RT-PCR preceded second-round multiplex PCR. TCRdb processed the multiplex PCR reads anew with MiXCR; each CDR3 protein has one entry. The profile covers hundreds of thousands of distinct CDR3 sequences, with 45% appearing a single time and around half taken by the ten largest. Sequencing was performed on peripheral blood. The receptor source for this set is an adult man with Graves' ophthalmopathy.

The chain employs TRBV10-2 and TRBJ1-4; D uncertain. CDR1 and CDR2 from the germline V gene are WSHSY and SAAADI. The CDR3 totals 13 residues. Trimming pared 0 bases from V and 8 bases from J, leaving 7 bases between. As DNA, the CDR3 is TGCGCCAGCAGTGAGTCGACGCCGGAAAAACTGTTTTTT. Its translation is CASSESTPEKLFF.

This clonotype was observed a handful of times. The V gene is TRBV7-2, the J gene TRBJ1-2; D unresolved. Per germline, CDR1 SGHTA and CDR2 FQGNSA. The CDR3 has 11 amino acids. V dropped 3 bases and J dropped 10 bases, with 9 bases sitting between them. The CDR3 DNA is TGTGCCAGCAGCTTGGGTAGAGACTACACCTTC. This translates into CASSLGRDYTF.

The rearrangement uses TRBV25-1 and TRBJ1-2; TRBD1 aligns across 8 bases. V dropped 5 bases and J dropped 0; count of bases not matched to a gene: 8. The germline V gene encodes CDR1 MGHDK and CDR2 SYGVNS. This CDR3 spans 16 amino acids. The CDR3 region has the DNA TGTGCCAGCAGTCTCGCGGGACAGGCAACTAACTATGGCTACACCTTC. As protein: CASSLAGQATNYGYTF.

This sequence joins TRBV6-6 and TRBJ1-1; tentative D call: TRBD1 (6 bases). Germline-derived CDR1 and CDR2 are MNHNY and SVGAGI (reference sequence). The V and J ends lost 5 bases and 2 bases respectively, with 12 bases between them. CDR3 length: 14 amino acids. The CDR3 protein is CASSPGTSNTEAFF. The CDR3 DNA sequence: TGTGCCAGCAGTCCCGGGACAAGCAACACTGAAGCTTTCTTT.

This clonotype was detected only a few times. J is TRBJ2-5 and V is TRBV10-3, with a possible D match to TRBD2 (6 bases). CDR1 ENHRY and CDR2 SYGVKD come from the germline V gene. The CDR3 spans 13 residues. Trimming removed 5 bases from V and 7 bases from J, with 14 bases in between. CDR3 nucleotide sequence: TGTGCCATCAGTCCGCGGGGAGGCGGGACCCAGTACTTC. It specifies CAISPRGGGTQYF.

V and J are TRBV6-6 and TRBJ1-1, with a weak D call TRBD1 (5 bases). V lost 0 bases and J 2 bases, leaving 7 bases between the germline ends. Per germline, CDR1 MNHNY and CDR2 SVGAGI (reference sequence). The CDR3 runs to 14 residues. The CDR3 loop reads CASSYSGDNTEAFF. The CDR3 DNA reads TGTGCCAGCAGTTACTCTGGGGACAACACTGAAGCTTTCTTT.

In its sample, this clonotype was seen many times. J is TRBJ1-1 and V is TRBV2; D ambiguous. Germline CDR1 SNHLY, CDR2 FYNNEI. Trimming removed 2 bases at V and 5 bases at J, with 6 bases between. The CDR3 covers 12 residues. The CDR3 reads CASSEKRTEAFF. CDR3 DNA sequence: TGTGCCAGCAGTGAAAAGAGGACTGAAGCTTTCTTT.

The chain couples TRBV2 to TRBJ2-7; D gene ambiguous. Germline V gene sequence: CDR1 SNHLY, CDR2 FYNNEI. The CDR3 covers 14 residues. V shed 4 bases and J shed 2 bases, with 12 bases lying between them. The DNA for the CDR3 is TGTGCCAGCAGTGCTGCGGACGCAGCCTACGAGCAGTACTTC. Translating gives CASSAADAAYEQYF.

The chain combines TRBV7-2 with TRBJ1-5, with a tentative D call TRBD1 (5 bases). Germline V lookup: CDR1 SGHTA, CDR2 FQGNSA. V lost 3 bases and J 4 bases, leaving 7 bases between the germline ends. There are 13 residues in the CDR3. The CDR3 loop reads CASSFRQNQPQHF. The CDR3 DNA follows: TGTGCCAGCAGCTTCCGACAGAATCAGCCCCAGCATTTT.

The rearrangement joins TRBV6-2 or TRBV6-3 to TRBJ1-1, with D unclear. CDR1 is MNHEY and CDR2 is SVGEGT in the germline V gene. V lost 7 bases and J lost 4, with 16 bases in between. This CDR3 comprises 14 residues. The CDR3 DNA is TGTGCCAGCACCGGAGGAGTGGATGGCACTGAAGCTTTCTTT. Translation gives CASTGGVDGTEAFF.

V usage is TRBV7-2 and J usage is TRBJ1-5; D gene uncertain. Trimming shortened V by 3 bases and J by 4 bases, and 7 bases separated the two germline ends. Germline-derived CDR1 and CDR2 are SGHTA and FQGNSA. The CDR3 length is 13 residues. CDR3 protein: CASSLVMNQPQHF. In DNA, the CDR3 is TGTGCCAGCAGCTTGGTAATGAATCAGCCCCAGCATTTT.

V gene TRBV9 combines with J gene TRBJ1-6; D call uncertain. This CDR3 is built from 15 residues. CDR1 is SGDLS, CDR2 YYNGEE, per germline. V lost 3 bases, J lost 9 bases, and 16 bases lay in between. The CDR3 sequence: CASSGVAGYGSPLHF. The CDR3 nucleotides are TGTGCCAGCAGCGGGGTTGCCGGCTATGGTTCACCCCTCCACTTT.

The CDR3 protein is CAGKRLLRETQYF. The DNA of the CDR3 is TGTGCCGGGAAGAGACTTCTCCGGGAGACCCAGTACTTC. The chain employs TRBV2 and TRBJ2-5; D not resolved. CDR3 length: 13 residues. Germline loops: CDR1 SNHLY, CDR2 FYNNEI. Trimming removed 11 bases from V and 5 bases from J, with 18 bases in between.

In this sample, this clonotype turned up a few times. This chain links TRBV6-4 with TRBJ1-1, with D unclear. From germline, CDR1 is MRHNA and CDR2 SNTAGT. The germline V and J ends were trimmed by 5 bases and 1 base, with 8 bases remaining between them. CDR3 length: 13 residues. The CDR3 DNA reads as TGTGCCAGCAGTCAAGATAAGAACACTGAAGCTTTCTTT. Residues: CASSQDKNTEAFF.

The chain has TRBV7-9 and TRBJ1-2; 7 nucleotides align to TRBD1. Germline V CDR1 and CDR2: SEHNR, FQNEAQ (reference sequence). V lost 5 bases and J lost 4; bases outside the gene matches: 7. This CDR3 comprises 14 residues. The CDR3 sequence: CASSQPQGFYGYTF. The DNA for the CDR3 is TGTGCCAGCAGCCAACCACAGGGGTTCTATGGCTACACCTTC.

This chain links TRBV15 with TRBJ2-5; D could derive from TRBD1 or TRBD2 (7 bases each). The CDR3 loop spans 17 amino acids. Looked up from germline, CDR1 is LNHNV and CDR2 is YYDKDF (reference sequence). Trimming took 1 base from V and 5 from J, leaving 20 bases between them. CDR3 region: CATSRAGRGGGEETQYF. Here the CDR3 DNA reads TGTGCCACCAGCAGAGCGGGGAGGGGAGGGGGCGAGGAGACCCAGTACTTC.

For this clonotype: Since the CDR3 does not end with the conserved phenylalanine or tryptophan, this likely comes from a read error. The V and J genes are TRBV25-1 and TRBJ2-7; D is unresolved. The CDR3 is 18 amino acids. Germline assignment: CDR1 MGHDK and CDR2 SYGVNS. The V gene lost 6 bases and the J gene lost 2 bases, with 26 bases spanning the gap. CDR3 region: CASSLLPISNGSTYEQYL. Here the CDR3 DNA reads TGTGCCAGCAGCCTTCTCCCAATTTCGAATGGCAGTACCTACGAGCAGTACCTC.

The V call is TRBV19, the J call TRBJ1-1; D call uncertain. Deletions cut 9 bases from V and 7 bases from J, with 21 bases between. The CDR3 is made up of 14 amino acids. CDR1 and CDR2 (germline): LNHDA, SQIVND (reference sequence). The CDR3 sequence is CASRDRDPFFEAFF. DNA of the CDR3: TGTGCCAGCCGGGATAGGGATCCGTTTTTTGAAGCTTTCTTT.

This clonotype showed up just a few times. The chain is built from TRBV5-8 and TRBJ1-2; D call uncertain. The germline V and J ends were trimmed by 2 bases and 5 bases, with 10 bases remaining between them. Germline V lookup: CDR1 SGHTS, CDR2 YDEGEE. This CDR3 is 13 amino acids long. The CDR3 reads CASSFSAPYGYTF. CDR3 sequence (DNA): TGTGCCAGCAGCTTCTCAGCGCCGTATGGCTACACCTTC. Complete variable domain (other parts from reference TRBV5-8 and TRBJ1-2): EAGVTQSPTHLIKTRGQQATLRCSPISGHTSVYWYQQALGLGLQFLLWYDEGEERNRGNFPPRFSGRQFPNYSSELNVNALELEDSALYLCASSFSAPYGYTFGSGTRLTVV.

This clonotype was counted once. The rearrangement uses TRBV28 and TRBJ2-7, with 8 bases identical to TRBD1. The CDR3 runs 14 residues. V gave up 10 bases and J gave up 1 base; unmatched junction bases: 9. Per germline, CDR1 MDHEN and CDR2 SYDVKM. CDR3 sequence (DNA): TGTGCCACCCGAGACAGGGGCAATTCCTACGAGCAGTACTTC. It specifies CATRDRGNSYEQYF. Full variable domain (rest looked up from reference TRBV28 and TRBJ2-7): DVKVTQSSRYLVKRTGEKVFLECVQDMDHENMFWYRQDPGLGLRLIYFSYDVKMKEKGDIPEGYSVSREKKERFSLILESASTNQTSMYLCATRDRGNSYEQYFGPGTRLTVT.

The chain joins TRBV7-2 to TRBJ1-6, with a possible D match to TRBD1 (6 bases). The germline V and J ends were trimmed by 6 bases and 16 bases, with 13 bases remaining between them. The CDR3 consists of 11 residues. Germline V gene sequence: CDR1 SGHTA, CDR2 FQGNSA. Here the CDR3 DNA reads TGTGCCAGCAGTTCAGGACAGACACTCCACTTT. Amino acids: CASSSGQTLHF.

CDR3 protein: CASTLGGTSGNTIYF. In nucleotides, the CDR3 is TGTGCCAGCACCCTTGGGGGGACCTCTGGAAACACCATATATTTT. The chain combines TRBV5-6 with TRBJ1-3; tentatively, D is TRBD1 (5 bases). The CDR3 consists of 15 residues. V was cut by 6 bases and J by 0 bases, with 13 bases left in between. The germline CDR1 and CDR2 sequences are SGHDT and YYEEEE.

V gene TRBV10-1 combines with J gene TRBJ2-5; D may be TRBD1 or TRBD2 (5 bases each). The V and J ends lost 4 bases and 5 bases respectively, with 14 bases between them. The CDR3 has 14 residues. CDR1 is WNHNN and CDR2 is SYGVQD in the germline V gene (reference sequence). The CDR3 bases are TGCGCCAGCAGTGGAGGGGCGATGGGGGAGACCCAGTACTTC. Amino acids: CASSGGAMGETQYF.

The CDR3 bases are TGTGCCAGCAGTTACGAAGCGGATACCGGGCGGAATTCACCCCTCCACTTT. Translating gives CASSYEADTGRNSPLHF. The chain joins TRBV2 to TRBJ1-6; D not certain. V lost 5 bases to trimming and J lost 7 bases, with 21 bases between them. The CDR3 runs to 17 residues. Germline V gene lookup returns CDR1 SNHLY and CDR2 FYNNEI.

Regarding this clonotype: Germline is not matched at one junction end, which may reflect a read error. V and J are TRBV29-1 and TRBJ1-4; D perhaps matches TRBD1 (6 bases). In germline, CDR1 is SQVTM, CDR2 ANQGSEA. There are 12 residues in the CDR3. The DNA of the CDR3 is TGCAGTGCCGGGCAGGGGCGAGAAAAACCGTTTTTT. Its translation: CSAGQGREKPFF.

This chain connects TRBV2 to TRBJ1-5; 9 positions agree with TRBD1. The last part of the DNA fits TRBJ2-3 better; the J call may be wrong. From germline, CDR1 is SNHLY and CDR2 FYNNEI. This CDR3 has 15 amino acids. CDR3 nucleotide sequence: TGTGCCAGCCGATCGGACAGGGGAAGCACAGATACGCAGTATTTT. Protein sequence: CASRSDRGSTDTQYF.

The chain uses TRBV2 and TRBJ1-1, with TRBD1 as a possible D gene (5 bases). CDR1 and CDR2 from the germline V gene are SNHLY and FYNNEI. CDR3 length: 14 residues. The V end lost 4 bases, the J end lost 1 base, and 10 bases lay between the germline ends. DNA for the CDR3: TGTGCCAGCAGTGTCGGGACGAAGAACACTGAAGCTTTCTTT. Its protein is CASSVGTKNTEAFF.